This passage covers 12 T cell receptor beta chains from one sample sequenced in a study of PD-1 blockade in classical Hodgkin lymphoma. The sample's time point: cycle 4 day 1 (C4D1), after six to seven weeks of nivolumab. Every patient was affected by relapse after autologous stem cell transplantation, while exposure to brentuximab vedotin was not uniform. Measured with immunoSEQ multiplex PCR; TCRdb has only the in-frame clones, and not every one. This table holds just under 40,000 clones, 70% to 80% found once. Specimen: peripheral blood mononuclear cells (PBMCs), collected before the fourth cycle of nivolumab. The receptors were gathered from a human donor with classical Hodgkin lymphoma.

This clone was detected a few times. The chain combines TRBV7-9 with TRBJ2-5, with D tentatively TRBD1 (6 bases). Germline V gives CDR1 SEHNR, CDR2 FQNEAQ (reference sequence). V was trimmed by 3 bases and J by 4 bases, leaving 15 bases between them. This CDR3 comprises 15 residues. The CDR3 spells CASSLDLTGTETQYF. The CDR3 DNA follows: TGTGCCAGCAGCTTGGACCTTACAGGGACAGAGACCCAGTACTTC.

By share, this clone counts as medium-sized. The V and J genes are TRBV5-1 and TRBJ1-4; 7 positions match TRBD1. V lost 4 bases, J lost 0 bases, and 6 bases stayed unmatched. CDR3 size: 16 residues. Germline CDR1 SGHRS, CDR2 YFSETQ. CDR3 protein: CASSNRDSTTNEKLFF. The CDR3 coding sequence is TGCGCCAGCAGCAACCGGGACAGCACAACTAATGAAAAACTGTTTTTT.

In this sample, this clone is medium-sized. V is TRBV28 and J is TRBJ1-2, with D unclear. The CDR3 is 11 amino acids. Looked up from germline, CDR1 is MDHEN and CDR2 is SYDVKM. V lost 4 bases and J lost 8, with 8 bases in between. This CDR3 reads CASSSIWGYTF. CDR3 coding DNA: TGTGCCAGCAGTTCGATATGGGGCTACACCTTC.

This clone has a single count. This rearrangement joins TRBV10-2 to TRBJ2-7, with TRBD2 identical over 13 bases. V lost 6 bases, J lost 0 bases, and 14 bases stayed unmatched. The CDR3 length is 19 residues. Germline V gene data show CDR1 as WSHSY and CDR2 as SAAADI. The CDR3 loop reads CASRRRLAGGSSSSYEQYF. As DNA, the CDR3 is TGCGCCAGCAGGAGAAGACTAGCGGGGGGCTCCAGCTCCTCCTACGAGCAGTACTTC.

This chain connects TRBV10-3 to TRBJ2-7; 10 nucleotides align to TRBD1. V was pared by 5 bases and J by 0 bases, with 4 bases of the junction left unmatched. CDR3 length: 15 residues. In germline, CDR1 is ENHRY, CDR2 SYGVKD. The CDR3 loop is CAISLTGGDSYEQYF. CDR3 DNA sequence: TGTGCCATCAGTCTGACAGGGGGCGACTCCTACGAGCAGTACTTC.

Only one count was recorded for this clone. The gene calls are TRBV28 and TRBJ2-7; the D gene is possibly TRBD1 (6 bases). Germline V gene data show CDR1 as MDHEN and CDR2 as SYDVKM. CDR3 length: 17 amino acids. V lost 7 bases to trimming and J lost 2 bases, with 24 bases between them. The CDR3 region is CASTTPHTGLPTYEQYF. In DNA form, the CDR3 reads TGTGCCAGCACTACCCCCCACACAGGGTTACCTACCTACGAGCAGTACTTC.

This chain uses TRBV4-2 with TRBJ2-2; TRBD2 agrees at 15 bases. The CDR3 covers 19 residues. The V segment lost 4 bases and the J segment 0 bases; nucleotides outside the gene matches: 6. Looked up from germline, CDR1 is LGHNA and CDR2 is YNFKEQ. The CDR3 region has the DNA TGTGCCAGCAGCCCCGGACTAGCGGGGGGGTACGCGAACACCGGGGAGCTGTTTTTT. It encodes CASSPGLAGGYANTGELFF.

V usage is TRBV10-3 and J usage is TRBJ2-5, with D tentatively TRBD1 (6 bases). The CDR3 has 16 residues. Germline CDR1 reads ENHRY; CDR2 reads SYGVKD. V was cut by 2 bases and J by 4 bases, with 17 bases left in between. DNA of the CDR3: TGTGCCATCAGTGAGAGAGGCAGGGGTTGGTCAGAGACCCAGTACTTC. It is translated as CAISERGRGWSETQYF.

V is TRBV5-1 and J is TRBJ2-3; TRBD1 or TRBD2 may be the D gene (5 bases each). Between the trimmed V and J ends, which lost 4 bases and 0 bases, there was a span of 9 bases. Germline V gene data show CDR1 as SGHRS and CDR2 as YFSETQ. The CDR3 is 14 amino acids. The CDR3 nucleotides read TGCGCCAGCAGCCTAAGGGACAGCACAGATACGCAGTATTTT. This gives the protein CASSLRDSTDTQYF.

The V gene is TRBV30, the J gene TRBJ1-2, with TRBD1 as a possible D gene (5 bases). The CDR3 is made up of 11 amino acids. Trimming left V 2 bases short and J 7 bases short, with 8 bases between. Germline V CDR1 and CDR2: GTSNPN, SVGIG (reference sequence). CDR3 DNA sequence: TGTGCCTGGAGTCTAGGGGTTGGCTACACCTTC. It translates to CAWSLGVGYTF. Variable domain in full (rest from reference TRBV30 and TRBJ1-2): SQTIHQWPATLVQPVGSPLSLECTVEGTSNPNLYWYRQAAGRGLQLLFYSVGIGQISSEVPQNLSASRPQDRQFILSSKKLLLSDSGFYLCAWSLGVGYTFGSGTRLTVV.

V is TRBV19 and J is TRBJ1-3; the match to TRBD1 covers 7 bases. J lost 2 bases, V lost 5 bases, and 6 bases had no gene match. Germline V lookup: CDR1 LNHDA, CDR2 SQIVND (reference sequence). The CDR3 extends over 15 amino acids. The CDR3 sequence is CASSVPTGTGNTIYF. DNA for the CDR3: TGTGCCAGTAGTGTCCCGACAGGGACTGGAAACACCATATATTTT.

The rearrangement uses TRBV19 and TRBJ2-3; D tentatively fits TRBD1 or TRBD2 (6 bases each). Germline values: CDR1 LNHDA, CDR2 SQIVND (reference sequence). Between the trimmed V and J ends, which lost 5 bases and 6 bases, there was a span of 12 bases. The CDR3 is 13 residues long. The CDR3 loop is CASSEPGADTQYF. In DNA, the CDR3 is TGTGCCAGTAGTGAACCGGGGGCGGATACGCAGTATTTT.